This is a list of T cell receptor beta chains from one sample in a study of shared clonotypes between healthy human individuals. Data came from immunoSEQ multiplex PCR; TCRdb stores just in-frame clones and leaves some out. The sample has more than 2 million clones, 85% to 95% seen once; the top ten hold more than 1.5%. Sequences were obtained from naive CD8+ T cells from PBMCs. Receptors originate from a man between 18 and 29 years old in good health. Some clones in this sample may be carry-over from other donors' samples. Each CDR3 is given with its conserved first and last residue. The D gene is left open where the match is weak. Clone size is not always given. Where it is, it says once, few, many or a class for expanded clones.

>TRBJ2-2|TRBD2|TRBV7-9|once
CASSPGNSGVGELFF
TGTGCCAGCAGCCCGGGTAACAGCGGGGTCGGGGAGCTGTTTTTT
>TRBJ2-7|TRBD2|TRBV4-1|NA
CASSHGRSYEQYF
TGCGCCAGCAGCCACGGGAGGTCCTACGAGCAGTACTTC
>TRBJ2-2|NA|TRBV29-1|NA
CSGSTPPWELFF
TGCAGCGGAAGCACCCCTCCGTGGGAGCTGTTTTTT
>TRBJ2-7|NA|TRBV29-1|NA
CSVRGDRDSSEQYF
TGCAGCGTGCGGGGGGACAGGGACTCGTCCGAGCAGTACTTC
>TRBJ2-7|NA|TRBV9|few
CASSVGDEQYF
TGTGCCAGCAGCGTAGGGGACGAGCAGTACTTC
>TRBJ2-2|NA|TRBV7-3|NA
CASSLTGRGGITNTGELFF
TGTGCCAGCAGCTTAACAGGGCGGGGCGGTATTACGAACACCGGGGAGCTGTTTTTT
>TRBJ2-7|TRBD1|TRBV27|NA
CASSSLTGIYEQYF
TGTGCCAGCAGTTCCTTGACAGGGATCTACGAGCAGTACTTC
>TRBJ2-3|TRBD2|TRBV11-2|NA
CASSLVGGTGDTQYF
TGTGCCAGCAGCTTAGTCGGGGGGACTGGAGATACGCAGTATTTT
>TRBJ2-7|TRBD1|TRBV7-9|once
CASSQYSGTGAMEQYF
TGTGCCAGCAGTCAATATTCCGGGACAGGGGCTATGGAGCAGTACTTC
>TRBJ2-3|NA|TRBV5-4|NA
CASSLAVTAAHYTQYF
TGTGCCAGCAGCTTGGCCGTAACAGCTGCACATTATACGCAGTATTTT
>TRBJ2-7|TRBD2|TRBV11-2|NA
CASSLARTSGIYEQYF
TGTGCCAGCAGCTTAGCAAGGACTAGCGGGATATACGAGCAGTACTTC
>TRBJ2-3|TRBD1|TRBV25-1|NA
CASSGGLGQEADTQYF
TGTGCCAGCAGTGGGGGGTTGGGACAGGAGGCAGATACGCAGTATTTT
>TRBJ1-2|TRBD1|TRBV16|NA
CASSQSGSRDRTGYTF
TGTGCCAGCAGCCAATCAGGGTCTAGGGACAGGACGGGCTACACCTTC
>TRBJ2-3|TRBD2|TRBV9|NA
CASSAWTSGTERNTQYF
TGTGCCAGCAGCGCTTGGACTAGCGGGACAGAAAGGAATACGCAGTATTTT
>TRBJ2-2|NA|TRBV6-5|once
CASSYLTGELFF
TGTGCCAGCAGTTACCTCACCGGGGAGCTGTTTTTT
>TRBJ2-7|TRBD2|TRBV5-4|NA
CASSLMAGLAREQYF
TGTGCCAGCAGCTTGATGGCGGGACTAGCACGGGAGCAGTACTTC
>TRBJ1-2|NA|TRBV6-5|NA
CASSYRSGFGYTF
TGTGCCAGCAGTTACAGGTCGGGTTTCGGCTACACCTTC
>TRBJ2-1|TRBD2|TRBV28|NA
CASSYMGTSGLASYNEQFF
TGTGCCAGCAGCTATATGGGGACTAGCGGGCTAGCATCCTACAATGAGCAGTTCTTC
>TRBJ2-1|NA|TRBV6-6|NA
CASSYPDRHKDEQFF
TGTGCCAGCAGTTACCCGGACCGTCATAAGGATGAGCAGTTCTTC
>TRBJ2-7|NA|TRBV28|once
CASSYRTNQLYEQYF
TGTGCCAGCAGTTATCGGACAAATCAACTCTACGAGCAGTACTTC